The clone carrying this T cell receptor beta chain was detected only a few times. Its antigen is undetermined. The data were obtained in a study of T cells in Graves' hyperthyroidism and ophthalmopathy. The CDR3 regions of TCR beta were amplified from RNA transcripts. First-round RT-PCR targeting the TCR CDR3 was performed with the HTBI primer set. A single record per CDR3 protein comes from TCRdb applying MiXCR to the multiplex PCR reads. The top ten clones hold less than 20% of a sample with 400,000 to 550,000 distinct CDR3 sequences, about an eighth of them seen once. Broader study findings: A 13 V-J model separated ophthalmopathy from stable hyperthyroidism. The model's output predicted ophthalmopathy at a median of roughly 6 months prior to onset.

Together with thyroid ultrasound, orbital computed tomography, serum thyroxine and TRAb, clinical symptoms were used for diagnoses. In germline, CDR1 is SGHDN, CDR2 FVKESK. Trimming took off 0 bases at V and 7 bases at J, with 9 bases between the two ends. The CDR3 totals 13 residues. The V call is TRBV14, the J call TRBJ1-2, with D perhaps TRBD1 (5 bases). The specimen was blood. This receptor was identified in a woman aged 18-29 years with Graves' hyperthyroidism. CDR3 bases: TGTGCCAGCAGCCAAGAGGGGGGTGTTGGCTACACCTTC. Protein sequence: CASSQEGGVGYTF.